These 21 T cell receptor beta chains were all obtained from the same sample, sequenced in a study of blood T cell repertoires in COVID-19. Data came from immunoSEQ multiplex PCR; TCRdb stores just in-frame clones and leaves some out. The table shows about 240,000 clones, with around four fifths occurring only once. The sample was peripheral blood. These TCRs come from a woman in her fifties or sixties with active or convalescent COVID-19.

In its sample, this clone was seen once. Here the CDR3 reads CASSRGGADTDTQYF. The DNA for the CDR3 is TGTGCCAGCAGCCGCGGCGGGGCCGACACAGATACGCAGTATTTT. The V and J genes are TRBV3-1 (or the pseudogene TRBV3-2) and TRBJ2-3, with a possible D match to TRBD2 (6 bases). V gave up 4 bases and J gave up 2 bases, with 13 bases separating them. CDR3 length: 15 residues. In germline, CDR1 is LGHDT, CDR2 YNNKEL (reference sequence).

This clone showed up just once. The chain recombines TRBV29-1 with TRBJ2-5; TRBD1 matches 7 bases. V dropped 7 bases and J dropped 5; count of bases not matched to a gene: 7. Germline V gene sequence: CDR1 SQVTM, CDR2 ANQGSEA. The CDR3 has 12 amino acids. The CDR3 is CSGGQRAETQYF. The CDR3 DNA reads TGCAGCGGGGGACAGAGGGCGGAGACCCAGTACTTC.

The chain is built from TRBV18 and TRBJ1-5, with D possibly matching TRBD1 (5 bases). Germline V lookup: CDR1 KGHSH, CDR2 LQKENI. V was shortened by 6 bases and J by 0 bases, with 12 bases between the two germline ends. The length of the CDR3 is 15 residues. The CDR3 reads CASSPVRGSNQPQHF. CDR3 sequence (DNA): TGTGCCAGCTCTCCGGTAAGGGGTAGCAATCAGCCCCAGCATTTT.

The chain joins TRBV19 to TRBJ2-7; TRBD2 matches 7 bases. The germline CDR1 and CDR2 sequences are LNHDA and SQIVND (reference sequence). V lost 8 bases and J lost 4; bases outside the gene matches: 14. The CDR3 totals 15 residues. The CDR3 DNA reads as TGTGCCAGTGATGGCGGGTGGGGGAGGGTATACGAGCAGTACGTC. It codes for CASDGGWGRVYEQYV.

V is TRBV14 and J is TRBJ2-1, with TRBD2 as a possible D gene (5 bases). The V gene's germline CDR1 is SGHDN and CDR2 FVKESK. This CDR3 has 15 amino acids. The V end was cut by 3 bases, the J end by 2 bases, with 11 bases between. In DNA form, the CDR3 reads TGTGCCAGCAGCCAGATTCGGGGTACCTACAATGAGCAGTTCTTC. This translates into CASSQIRGTYNEQFF.

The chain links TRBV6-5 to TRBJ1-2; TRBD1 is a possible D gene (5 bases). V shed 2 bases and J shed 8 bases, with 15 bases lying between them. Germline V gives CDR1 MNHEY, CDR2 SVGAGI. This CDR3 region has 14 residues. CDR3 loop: CASSYPDSPDGYTF. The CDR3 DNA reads TGTGCCAGCAGTTACCCCGACAGTCCGGACGGCTACACCTTC.

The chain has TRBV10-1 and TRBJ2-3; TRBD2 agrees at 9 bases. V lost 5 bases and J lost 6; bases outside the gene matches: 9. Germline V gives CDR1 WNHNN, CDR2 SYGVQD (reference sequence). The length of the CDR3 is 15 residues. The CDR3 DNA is TGCGCCAGCAGTCCGACTAGCGGACATGGGGATACGCAGTATTTT. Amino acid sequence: CASSPTSGHGDTQYF.

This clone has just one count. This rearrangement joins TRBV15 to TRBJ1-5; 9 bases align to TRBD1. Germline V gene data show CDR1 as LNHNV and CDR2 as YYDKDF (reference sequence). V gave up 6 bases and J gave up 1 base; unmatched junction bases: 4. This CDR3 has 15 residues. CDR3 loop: CATRSTGGSNQPQHF. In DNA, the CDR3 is TGTGCCACCAGGTCGACAGGGGGAAGCAATCAGCCCCAGCATTTT.

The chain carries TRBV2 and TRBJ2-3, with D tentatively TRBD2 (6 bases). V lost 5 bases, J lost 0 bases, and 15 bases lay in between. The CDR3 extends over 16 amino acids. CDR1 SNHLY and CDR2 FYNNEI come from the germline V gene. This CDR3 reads CASSQDSGSSTDTQYF. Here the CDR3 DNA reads TGTGCCAGCAGTCAGGATAGCGGATCTAGCACAGATACGCAGTATTTT.

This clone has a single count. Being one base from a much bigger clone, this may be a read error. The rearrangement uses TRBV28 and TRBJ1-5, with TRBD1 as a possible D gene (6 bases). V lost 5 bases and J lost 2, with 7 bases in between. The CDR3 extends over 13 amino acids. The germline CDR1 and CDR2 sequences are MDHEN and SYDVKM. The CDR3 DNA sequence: TGTGCCAGCAGTCGGACAGGCAATCAGCCCCAGCATTTT. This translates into CASSRTGNQPQHF.

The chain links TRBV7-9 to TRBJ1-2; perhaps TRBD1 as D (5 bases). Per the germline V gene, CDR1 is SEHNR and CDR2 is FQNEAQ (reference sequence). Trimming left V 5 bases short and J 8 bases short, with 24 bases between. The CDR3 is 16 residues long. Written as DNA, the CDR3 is TGTGCCAGCAGCCCAGTTGGGGGGTCGAGTCCCGAGGGCTACACCTTC. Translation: CASSPVGGSSPEGYTF. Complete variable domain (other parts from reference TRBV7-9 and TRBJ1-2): DTGVSQNPRHKITKRGQNVTFRCDPISEHNRLYWYRQTLGQGPEFLTYFQNEAQLEKSRLLSDRFSAERPKGSFSTLEIQRTEQGDSAMYLCASSPVGGSSPEGYTFGSGTRLTVV.

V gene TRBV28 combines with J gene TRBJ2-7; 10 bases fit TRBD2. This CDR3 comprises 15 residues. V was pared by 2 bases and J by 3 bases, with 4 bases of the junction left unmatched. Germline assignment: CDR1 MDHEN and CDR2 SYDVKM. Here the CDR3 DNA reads TGTGCCAGCAGTTTACACGGACTAGCGGACTACGAGCAGTACTTC. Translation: CASSLHGLADYEQYF.

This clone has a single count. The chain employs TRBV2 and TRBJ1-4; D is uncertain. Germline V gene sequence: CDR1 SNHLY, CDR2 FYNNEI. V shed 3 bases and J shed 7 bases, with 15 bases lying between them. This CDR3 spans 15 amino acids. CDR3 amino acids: CASSEIRGGSEKLFF. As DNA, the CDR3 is TGTGCCAGCAGTGAGATCCGGGGTGGAAGTGAAAAACTGTTTTTT.

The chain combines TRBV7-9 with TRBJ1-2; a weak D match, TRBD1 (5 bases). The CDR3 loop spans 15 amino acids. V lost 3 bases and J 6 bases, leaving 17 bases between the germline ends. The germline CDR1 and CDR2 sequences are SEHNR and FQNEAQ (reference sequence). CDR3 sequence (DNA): TGTGCCAGCAGCTTGGATTCCGGACAAGTGGATGGCTACACCTTC. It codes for CASSLDSGQVDGYTF.

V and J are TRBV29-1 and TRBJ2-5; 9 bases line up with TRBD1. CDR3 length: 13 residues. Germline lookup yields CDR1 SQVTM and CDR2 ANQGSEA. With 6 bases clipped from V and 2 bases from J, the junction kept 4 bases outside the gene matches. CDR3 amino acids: CSVGQGGQETQYF. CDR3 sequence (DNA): TGCAGCGTGGGACAGGGAGGGCAAGAGACCCAGTACTTC.

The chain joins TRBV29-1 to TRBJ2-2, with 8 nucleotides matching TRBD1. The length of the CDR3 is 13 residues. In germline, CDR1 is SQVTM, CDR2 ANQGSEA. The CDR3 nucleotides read TGCAGTTTCCAGGGGGCGCTTGACGGGGAGCTGTTTTTT. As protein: CSFQGALDGELFF.

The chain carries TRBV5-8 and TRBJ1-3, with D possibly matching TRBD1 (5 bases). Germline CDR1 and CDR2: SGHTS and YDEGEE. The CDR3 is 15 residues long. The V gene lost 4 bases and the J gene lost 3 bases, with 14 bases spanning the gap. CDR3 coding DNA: TGTGCCAGCAGCCCCGCAGGGCTAAGTGGAAACACCATATATTTT. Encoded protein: CASSPAGLSGNTIYF.

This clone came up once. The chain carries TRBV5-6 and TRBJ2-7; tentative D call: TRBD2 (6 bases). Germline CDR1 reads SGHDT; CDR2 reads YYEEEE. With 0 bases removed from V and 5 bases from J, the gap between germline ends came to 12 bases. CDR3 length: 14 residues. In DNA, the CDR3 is TGTGCCAGCAGCTTGGCAACGGGGGTGCACGAGCAGTACGTC. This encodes CASSLATGVHEQYV.

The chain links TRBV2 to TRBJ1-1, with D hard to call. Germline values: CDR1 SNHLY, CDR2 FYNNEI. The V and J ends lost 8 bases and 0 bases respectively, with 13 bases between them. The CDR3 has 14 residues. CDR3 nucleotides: TGTGCCAGCGGTCTGGGTCAGGTGAACACTGAAGCTTTCTTT. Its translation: CASGLGQVNTEAFF.

The CDR3 bases are TGTGCCAGCAGTCCCGGGAGGGGCTACTATGGCTACACCTTC. Translating gives CASSPGRGYYGYTF. This chain connects TRBV6-5 to TRBJ1-2; D may be TRBD1 (5 bases). The CDR3 is made up of 14 amino acids. Germline CDR1 is MNHEY and CDR2 is SVGAGI. The germline V and J ends were trimmed by 5 bases and 3 bases, with 13 bases remaining between them.

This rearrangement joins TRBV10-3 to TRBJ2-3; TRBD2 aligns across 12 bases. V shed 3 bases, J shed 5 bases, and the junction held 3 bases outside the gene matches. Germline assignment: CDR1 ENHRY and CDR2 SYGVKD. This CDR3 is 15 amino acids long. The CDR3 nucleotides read TGTGCCATCAGTGACCGACTAGCGGGAGAAGATACGCAGTATTTT. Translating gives CAISDRLAGEDTQYF.